Below are 29 T cell receptor beta chains sequenced from a single sample in a study of blood T cell repertoires in COVID-19. The data were produced by immunoSEQ multiplex PCR, yet TCRdb's version contains in-frame clones alone and is incomplete. In the table there are roughly 230,000 clones, 70% to 85% of which are singletons. The sequencing input was PBMCs or T cells enriched from blood (not recorded which). All receptors come from a woman aged 60-75 years who had recovered from COVID-19.

The gene calls are TRBV2 and TRBJ1-1, with 7 bases matching TRBD1. Germline lookup yields CDR1 SNHLY and CDR2 FYNNEI. This CDR3 is built from 13 residues. V trimming: 6 bases; J trimming: 4 bases; junction bases outside the gene matches: 5. CDR3 nucleotides: TGTGCCAGCAGGAGACAGGGAGGCACTGAAGCTTTCTTT. As protein: CASRRQGGTEAFF.

This clone was observed a handful of times. The rearrangement uses TRBV9 and TRBJ2-2; 7 nucleotides line up with TRBD1. Per germline, CDR1 SGDLS and CDR2 YYNGEE. This CDR3 has 16 amino acids. Trimming removed 0 bases from V and 6 bases from J; junction bases left unmatched: 8. The CDR3 DNA reads TGTGCCAGCAGCGTAGAAGGGGGCGCGGTAGCCGGGGAGCTGTTTTTT. Translated: CASSVEGGAVAGELFF.

The chain recombines TRBV19 with TRBJ1-3, with no clear D. Trimming took 4 bases from V and 1 from J, leaving 8 bases between them. The CDR3 covers 14 residues. Germline V gives CDR1 LNHDA, CDR2 SQIVND (reference sequence). DNA for the CDR3: TGTGCCAGTAGTAATCGGGAGTCTGGAAACACCATATATTTT. This encodes CASSNRESGNTIYF.

The chain employs TRBV30 and TRBJ1-1; D unresolved. Germline assignment: CDR1 GTSNPN and CDR2 SVGIG (reference sequence). This CDR3 spans 13 amino acids. Between the trimmed V and J ends, which lost 1 base and 5 bases, there was a span of 11 bases. The CDR3 reads CAWSDLRETEAFF. Here the CDR3 DNA reads TGTGCCTGGAGTGACCTAAGGGAGACTGAAGCTTTCTTT. Looking up the rest from reference TRBV30 and TRBJ1-1 gives the full variable domain: SQTIHQWPATLVQPVGSPLSLECTVEGTSNPNLYWYRQAAGRGLQLLFYSVGIGQISSEVPQNLSASRPQDRQFILSSKKLLLSDSGFYLCAWSDLRETEAFFGQGTRLTVV.

For this clone: The identical CDR3 is also encoded by other nucleotide sequences in the sample. V gene TRBV5-1 combines with J gene TRBJ2-3, with a possible D match to TRBD2 (5 bases). CDR3 length: 15 residues. CDR1 and CDR2 from the germline V gene are SGHRS and YFSETQ. Trimming stripped 5 bases from V and 0 bases from J, with 13 bases between. The CDR3 nucleotides are TGCGCCAGCAGTCCTACAAGCGGTAGCACAGATACGCAGTATTTT. It yields the protein CASSPTSGSTDTQYF.

V and J are TRBV5-1 and TRBJ1-3; tentatively, D is TRBD1 (6 bases). V was trimmed by 5 bases and J by 2 bases, leaving 8 bases between them. CDR1 is SGHRS, CDR2 YFSETQ, per germline. There are 13 residues in the CDR3. The CDR3: CASSTGTGNTIYF. Written as DNA, the CDR3 is TGCGCCAGCAGTACAGGGACTGGAAACACCATATATTTT.

The CDR3 loop is CASSPGHTNTGELFF. The CDR3 bases are TGTGCCAGTAGTCCTGGACACACGAACACCGGGGAGCTGTTTTTT. The rearrangement joins TRBV19 to TRBJ2-2; the D gene is possibly TRBD1 (5 bases). This CDR3 is 15 amino acids long. Germline assignment: CDR1 LNHDA and CDR2 SQIVND (reference sequence). With 5 bases removed from V and 0 bases from J, the gap between germline ends came to 10 bases.

The gene calls are TRBV3-1 (or the pseudogene TRBV3-2) and TRBJ2-7; weak D call: TRBD2 (5 bases). Germline V gene data show CDR1 as LGHDT and CDR2 as YNNKEL (reference sequence). This CDR3 is 14 amino acids long. V lost 2 bases and J 5 bases, leaving 13 bases between the germline ends. The CDR3 protein is CASSQFLGSDEQYF. The CDR3 nucleotides are TGTGCCAGCAGCCAATTTCTAGGGAGTGACGAGCAGTACTTC.

The genes are TRBV5-4 and TRBJ1-4; D might be TRBD1 (6 bases). There are 15 residues in the CDR3. Trimming left V 5 bases short and J 5 bases short, with 16 bases between. Germline V gene data show CDR1 as SGHNT and CDR2 as YYREEE (reference sequence). The CDR3 sequence is CASSSGQNRNEKLFF. DNA of the CDR3: TGTGCCAGCAGTTCCGGACAGAACCGAAATGAAAAACTGTTTTTT.

This sequence joins TRBV5-1 and TRBJ1-6; D uncertain. Germline-derived CDR1 and CDR2 are SGHRS and YFSETQ. This CDR3 region has 13 residues. The germline V and J ends were trimmed by 2 bases and 10 bases, with 10 bases remaining between them. CDR3 in amino acids: CASSFSSGSPLHF. The CDR3 nucleotides are TGCGCCAGCAGCTTTTCAAGCGGCTCACCCCTCCACTTT.

V gene TRBV7-2 combines with J gene TRBJ1-2, with 7 bases fitting TRBD1. J was trimmed by 5 bases and V by 6 bases; bases with no gene match: 15. Germline V gene sequence: CDR1 SGHTA, CDR2 FQGNSA. CDR3 size: 16 residues. Here the CDR3 reads CASSLSRDRGTYGYTF. CDR3 coding DNA: TGTGCCAGCAGTCTATCCCGGGACAGAGGAACTTATGGCTACACCTTC.

This chain uses TRBV9 with TRBJ2-2, with 9 bases matching TRBD1. The ends lost 4 bases at V and 4 bases at J; junction bases unmatched: 11. CDR3 size: 17 residues. Germline V gives CDR1 SGDLS, CDR2 YYNGEE. The CDR3 sequence: CASSPTTGGVGTGELFF. CDR3 nucleotide sequence: TGTGCCAGCAGCCCGACCACAGGGGGCGTTGGCACCGGGGAGCTGTTTTTT.

This clone was counted at least ten times. This CDR3 is also generated by other DNA sequences in the sample. The DNA for the CDR3 is TGTGCCAGCAGTTTCTCGGACAGAGCTAACTATGGCTACACCTTC. It is translated as CASSFSDRANYGYTF. This chain connects TRBV27 to TRBJ1-2; TRBD1 might be the D (6 bases). Trimming shortened V by 3 bases and J by 0 bases, and 11 bases separated the two germline ends. The CDR3 runs 15 residues. CDR1 MNHEY and CDR2 SMNVEV come from the germline V gene (reference sequence).

This clone was detected only a few times. The CDR3 is CASILLGGLETQYF. DNA of the CDR3: TGTGCCAGCATTCTATTGGGAGGGCTGGAGACCCAGTACTTC. The chain combines TRBV6-5 with TRBJ2-5, with 7 bases identical to TRBD2. Germline loops: CDR1 MNHEY, CDR2 SVGAGI. J gave up 5 bases and V 7 bases, and 10 bases lay outside the gene matches. CDR3 size: 14 residues.

The gene calls are TRBV19 and TRBJ1-1; the D gene is possibly TRBD1 (5 bases). CDR1 is LNHDA, CDR2 SQIVND, per germline (reference sequence). Trimming took off 8 bases at V and 4 bases at J, with 20 bases between the two ends. The CDR3 covers 15 residues. The CDR3 spells CASSPPKRGTTEAFF. The DNA of the CDR3 is TGTGCCAGTTCGCCCCCTAAAAGGGGAACCACTGAAGCTTTCTTT.

Comments on this clone: A junction boundary mismatches the germline segment, possibly from a read error. V gene TRBV5-1 combines with J gene TRBJ1-6, with D possibly TRBD1 on 5 matching bases. The CDR3 contains 14 residues. The germline V gene has CDR1 SGHRS and CDR2 YFSETQ. The CDR3 region has the DNA TGCGCCAGCAGCTTGGGCACCGGACAAGTAATTCTTCAATTT. As protein: CASSLGTGQVILQF.

The rearrangement uses TRBV27 and TRBJ1-2; 9 nucleotides line up with TRBD1. From germline, CDR1 is MNHEY and CDR2 SMNVEV (reference sequence). The CDR3 is 15 amino acids. The ends lost 7 bases at V and 7 bases at J; junction bases unmatched: 13. CDR3 amino acids: CASTPSGTGHRGYTF. As DNA, the CDR3 is TGTGCCAGCACCCCGTCCGGGACAGGGCATCGTGGCTACACCTTC.

The V call is TRBV6-5, the J call TRBJ2-7; perhaps TRBD1 as D (6 bases). The ends were cut back, 10 bases at V and 5 bases at J, with 18 bases in the middle. The CDR3 has 13 amino acids. Germline values: CDR1 MNHEY, CDR2 SVGAGI. The CDR3 sequence is CATRGQGTHEQYF. CDR3 DNA: TGTGCCACGCGAGGCCAGGGGACCCACGAGCAGTACTTC.

This chain joins TRBV11-2 and TRBJ2-5; D is uncertain. Germline V gives CDR1 SGHAT, CDR2 FQNNGV. Trimming took off 8 bases at V and 5 bases at J, with 9 bases between the two ends. The CDR3 is made up of 11 amino acids. The CDR3 here is CASGVQETQYF. The CDR3 bases are TGTGCCAGCGGAGTTCAGGAGACCCAGTACTTC. The variable domain in full, completed from reference TRBV11-2 and TRBJ2-5, reads EAGVAQSPRYKIIEKRQSVAFWCNPISGHATLYWYQQILGQGPKLLIQFQNNGVVDDSQLPKDRFSAERLKGVDSTLKIQPAKLEDSAVYLCASGVQETQYFGPGTRLLVL.

This clone was observed a single time. The chain joins TRBV20-1 to TRBJ2-3; tentatively, D is TRBD2 (5 bases). From germline, CDR1 is DFQATT and CDR2 SNEGSKA (reference sequence). The CDR3 totals 11 residues. The chain's CDR3 is CVPGNTDTQYF. CDR3 sequence (DNA): TGCGTCCCCGGGAACACAGATACGCAGTATTTT.

The chain employs TRBV7-2 and TRBJ1-1, with D hard to call. This CDR3 has 14 amino acids. Germline-derived CDR1 and CDR2 are SGHTA and FQGNSA. With 5 bases removed from V and 3 bases from J, the gap between germline ends came to 13 bases. This chain's CDR3 is CASSSRRRDTEAFF. The CDR3 bases are TGTGCCAGCAGCAGCCGTCGGCGGGACACTGAAGCTTTCTTT.

This chain connects TRBV4-1 to TRBJ2-5, with D maybe TRBD1 (6 bases). This CDR3 contains 15 residues. The ends were cut back, 1 base at V and 9 bases at J, with 18 bases in the middle. The germline gives CDR1 MGHRA, CDR2 YSYEKL. The CDR3 region is CASSQVPGTLGAQYF. The DNA of the CDR3 is TGCGCCAGCAGCCAAGTCCCCGGGACATTAGGGGCCCAGTACTTC.

V is TRBV6-5 and J is TRBJ2-7, with D perhaps matching TRBD2 (5 bases). CDR1 MNHEY and CDR2 SVGAGI come from the germline V gene. This CDR3 is 16 amino acids long. V was cut by 2 bases and J by 0 bases, with 14 bases left in between. CDR3 nucleotides: TGTGCCAGCAGTTACCCGACCGGGAAGCACTCCTACGAGCAGTACTTC. Protein sequence: CASSYPTGKHSYEQYF.

This clone was observed once. At one boundary the junction diverges from the germline segment, which might be a read error. The chain recombines TRBV18 with TRBJ1-1; D might be TRBD1 (5 bases). This CDR3 contains 15 residues. From germline, CDR1 is KGHSH and CDR2 LQKENI. The CDR3: CASSPRQNMNTEAFF. The CDR3 DNA reads TGTGCCAGCTCCCCACGACAGAACATGAACACTGAAGCTTTCTTT. Variable domain in full (rest from reference TRBV18 and TRBJ1-1): NAGVMQNPRHLVRRRGQEARLRCSPMKGHSHVYWYRQLPEEGLKFMVYLQKENIIDESGMPKERFSAEFPKEGPSILRIQQVVRGDSAAYFCASSPRQNMNTEAFFGQGTRLTVV.

The chain employs TRBV19 and TRBJ2-3; TRBD2 matches at 8 bases. The CDR3 spans 16 residues. CDR1 is LNHDA and CDR2 is SQIVND in the germline V gene (reference sequence). V gave up 5 bases and J gave up 5 bases; unmatched junction bases: 12. CDR3 sequence reads: CASSARRSGSGDTQYF. The CDR3 DNA sequence: TGTGCCAGTAGTGCGAGAAGAAGCGGGAGTGGAGATACGCAGTATTTT.

The rearrangement joins TRBV15 to TRBJ2-5; D is unclear. The CDR3 extends over 14 amino acids. Per germline, CDR1 LNHNV and CDR2 YYDKDF (reference sequence). V lost 4 bases and J 1 base, leaving 10 bases between the germline ends. CDR3 DNA sequence: TGTGCCACCAGCATTCTCACAGCCCAAGAGACCCAGTACTTC. Its protein product is CATSILTAQETQYF.

The rearrangement joins TRBV7-9 to TRBJ2-2; 7 nucleotides agree with TRBD2. The CDR3 is made up of 15 amino acids. Per the germline V gene, CDR1 is SEHNR and CDR2 is FQNEAQ (reference sequence). Trimming removed 2 bases from V and 5 bases from J; junction bases left unmatched: 5. As DNA, the CDR3 is TGTGCCAGCAGCTTACTTGGGAGGGGTACCGGGGAGCTGTTTTTT. This codes for CASSLLGRGTGELFF. Variable domain in full (rest from reference TRBV7-9 and TRBJ2-2): DTGVSQNPRHKITKRGQNVTFRCDPISEHNRLYWYRQTLGQGPEFLTYFQNEAQLEKSRLLSDRFSAERPKGSFSTLEIQRTEQGDSAMYLCASSLLGRGTGELFFGEGSRLTVL.

V is TRBV5-1 and J is TRBJ2-5, with 8 bases fitting TRBD2. Germline V gene data show CDR1 as SGHRS and CDR2 as YFSETQ. This CDR3 has 15 residues. The ends lost 0 bases at V and 2 bases at J; junction bases unmatched: 3. The CDR3 loop reads CASSLELAVQETQYF. The CDR3 DNA is TGCGCCAGCAGCTTGGAACTAGCGGTACAAGAGACCCAGTACTTC.

This clone was observed a single time. This chain uses TRBV11-3 with TRBJ1-1; D might be TRBD1 (5 bases). V was shortened by 4 bases and J by 5 bases, with 14 bases between the two germline ends. Germline V gene data show CDR1 as SGHNT and CDR2 as YENEEA. The CDR3 runs to 14 residues. The CDR3 DNA sequence: TGTGCCAGCAGCTCGCAGGGTGGAATGACTGAAGCTTTCTTT. This gives the protein CASSSQGGMTEAFF. The full variable domain, its missing parts supplied by reference TRBV11-3 and TRBJ1-1, is EAGVVQSPRYKIIEKKQPVAFWCNPISGHNTLYWYLQNLGQGPELLIRYENEEAVDDSQLPKDRFSAERLKGVDSTLKIQPAELGDSAVYLCASSSQGGMTEAFFGQGTRLTVV.